The 19 T cell receptor beta chains presented below share a single source sample, sequenced in a study of blood T cell repertoires in COVID-19. The method was immunoSEQ multiplex PCR; TCRdb's version includes in-frame clones alone and lacks a portion of them. The data show 300,000 to 450,000 clones, with around 84% seen just once and approximately 1% held by the top ten. Input material: peripheral blood. The receptors derive from a human donor with acute or convalescent COVID-19. The donor label of this sample is uncertain.

This chain links TRBV6-5 with TRBJ2-2; D may be TRBD1 (5 bases). The CDR3 totals 15 residues. V gave up 6 bases and J gave up 5 bases, with 16 bases separating them. Per the germline V gene, CDR1 is MNHEY and CDR2 is SVGAGI. CDR3 region: CASSRQRSQTGELFF. CDR3 in DNA: TGTGCCAGCAGCAGACAGAGGAGCCAGACCGGGGAGCTGTTTTTT.

The chain recombines TRBV24-1 with TRBJ1-3, with D unresolved. CDR1 is KGHDR and CDR2 is SFDVKD in the germline V gene. Trimming stripped 2 bases from V and 3 bases from J, with 10 bases between. The CDR3 consists of 15 residues. As DNA, the CDR3 is TGTGCCACCAGTGATTCACGCGGGGTTGGAAACACCATATATTTT. The encoded protein is CATSDSRGVGNTIYF.

This clone was counted a few times. The chain links TRBV14 to TRBJ2-1; TRBD1 aligns across 7 bases. Germline trimming cut 4 bases from V and 10 bases from J; bases unmatched to any gene: 1. The CDR3 consists of 11 residues. Germline CDR1 reads SGHDN; CDR2 reads FVKESK. In DNA, the CDR3 is TGTGCCAGCAGCCTCAGGGGGGAGCAGTTCTTC. Its translation: CASSLRGEQFF.

The chain couples TRBV12-2 to TRBJ1-5; the D call TRBD1 from the table was never checked on the DNA. TRBV12-2 is reported as a pseudogene. The length of the CDR3 is 14 residues. CDR3 protein: CASRLKQGRQPQHF. The CDR3 nucleotides are TGTGCAAGTCGCTTAAAGCAGGGGCGGCAGCCCCAGCATTTT.

The CDR3 DNA follows: TGTGCCAGCAGTCCACAGACAGGGCTAAAACTGTTTTTT. Encoded protein: CASSPQTGLKLFF. The chain carries TRBV6-2 or TRBV6-3 and TRBJ1-4; 7 nucleotides agree with TRBD1. The CDR3 totals 13 residues. Looked up from germline, CDR1 is MNHEY and CDR2 is SVGEGT. The ends lost 5 bases at V and 10 bases at J; junction bases unmatched: 7.

This clone showed up just once. V and J are TRBV11-1 and TRBJ2-7, with 10 bases that match TRBD1. From germline, CDR1 is SGHAT and CDR2 FQDESV (reference sequence). This CDR3 spans 14 amino acids. The trim removed 4 bases at V and 3 bases at J, leaving 3 bases unmatched. This chain's CDR3 is CASSSRDRGYEQYF. The CDR3 region has the DNA TGTGCCAGCAGCTCCCGGGACAGGGGCTACGAGCAGTACTTC.

CDR3 DNA sequence: TGTGCCAGCAAACGGGACAGGGAAGAGACCCAGTACTTC. It specifies CASKRDREETQYF. This chain connects TRBV2 to TRBJ2-5; 9 bases map to TRBD1. V dropped 7 bases and J dropped 3; count of bases not matched to a gene: 3. Germline-derived CDR1 and CDR2 are SNHLY and FYNNEI. This CDR3 region has 13 residues.

This CDR3 is CASTSRGGAVTEAFF. CDR3 DNA sequence: TGTGCCAGCACCTCCCGGGGGGGTGCGGTCACTGAAGCTTTCTTT. The rearrangement joins TRBV7-9 to TRBJ1-1; D may be TRBD1 (5 bases). Trimming cost V 7 bases and J 4 bases, with 19 bases left between them. The germline V gene encodes CDR1 SEHNR and CDR2 FQNEAQ (reference sequence). CDR3 length: 15 residues.

The chain combines TRBV15 with TRBJ2-1; 7 bases fit TRBD2. CDR1 is LNHNV, CDR2 YYDKDF, per germline (reference sequence). J lost 5 bases, V lost 5 bases, and 12 bases had no gene match. The CDR3 has 16 residues. The CDR3 spells CATSEGAVGGNNEQFF. For the CDR3, the DNA is TGTGCCACCAGCGAGGGAGCGGTCGGGGGGAACAATGAGCAGTTCTTC.

The chain joins TRBV11-1 to TRBJ2-1; 14 bases are shared with TRBD2. V lost 4 bases and J lost 12; bases outside the gene matches: 11. CDR3 length: 16 residues. Germline V gene lookup returns CDR1 SGHAT and CDR2 FQDESV (reference sequence). CDR3 in DNA: TGTGCCAGCAGCTCTCAGACTAGCGGGGGGGCCGTCTCGCAGTTCTTC. Protein sequence: CASSSQTSGGAVSQFF.

The CDR3 DNA reads as TGCGCCAGCAGCTTGGGCCCGCGGTCGGATACGCAGTATTTT. Encoded protein: CASSLGPRSDTQYF. The chain is built from TRBV5-1 and TRBJ2-3; no clear D gene. The CDR3 spans 14 residues. Trimming took off 0 bases at V and 6 bases at J, with 11 bases between the two ends. Per the germline V gene, CDR1 is SGHRS and CDR2 is YFSETQ.

V usage is TRBV30 and J usage is TRBJ1-6; 9 bases are shared with TRBD1. The CDR3 extends over 14 amino acids. Germline V lookup: CDR1 GTSNPN, CDR2 SVGIG (reference sequence). With 5 bases clipped from V and 10 bases from J, the junction kept 9 bases outside the gene matches. This CDR3 reads CAWGRRTGESPLHF. As DNA, the CDR3 is TGTGCCTGGGGAAGGAGGACAGGGGAATCACCCCTCCACTTT.

This clone was picked up one time. In the same sample, other DNA sequences code for this CDR3. The rearrangement links TRBV5-1 to TRBJ2-3; D uncertain. CDR1 is SGHRS, CDR2 YFSETQ, per germline. Trimming removed 4 bases at V and 3 bases at J, with 6 bases between. The CDR3 sequence is 12 residues long. The chain's CDR3 is CASSLTTDTQYF. CDR3 in DNA: TGCGCCAGCAGCCTGACAACAGATACGCAGTATTTT.

About this clone itself: A read error may explain this, as a much larger clone is one base away. The sample holds other DNA sequences that translate to the same CDR3. The chain couples TRBV6-5 to TRBJ1-1; 7 bases match TRBD1. CDR3 length: 14 residues. Germline V gives CDR1 MNHEY, CDR2 SVGAGI. V shed 2 bases, J shed 2 bases, and the junction held 2 bases outside the gene matches. The CDR3 spells CASSYGTANTEAFF. The CDR3 DNA reads TGTGCCAGCAGTTACGGGACAGCTAACACTGAAGCTTTCTTT.

A word on this clone: Other nucleotide sequences in the sample specify the same CDR3. The chain recombines TRBV6-1 with TRBJ1-6; no reliable D call. Germline V gene lookup returns CDR1 MNHNS and CDR2 SASEGT. This CDR3 contains 15 residues. Between the trimmed V and J ends, which lost 2 bases and 5 bases, there was a span of 10 bases. CDR3: CASSERGQHNSPLHF. The DNA for the CDR3 is TGTGCCAGCAGTGAACGAGGGCAGCATAATTCACCCCTCCACTTT.

The DNA for the CDR3 is TGTGCCTGGATGCCCGGGAATTCACCCCTCCACTTT. Translation: CAWMPGNSPLHF. The gene calls are TRBV30 and TRBJ1-6; D call uncertain. CDR1 GTSNPN and CDR2 SVGIG come from the germline V gene (reference sequence). CDR3 length: 12 residues. Trimming pared 4 bases from V and 7 bases from J, leaving 8 bases between.

The chain employs TRBV10-1 and TRBJ2-1; TRBD2 agrees at 10 bases. The CDR3 is made up of 16 amino acids. Germline CDR1 reads WNHNN; CDR2 reads SYGVQD (reference sequence). Losses at the gene ends were 2 bases for V and 9 bases for J; bases not matched to a gene: 10. The CDR3 bases are TGCGCCAGCAGTGAGGTAGCGGGAGGAAAAATGGGTGAGCAGTTCTTC. It translates to CASSEVAGGKMGEQFF.

This clone was recorded at least ten times. This chain joins TRBV3-1 (or the pseudogene TRBV3-2) and TRBJ1-1; 10 bases are a match to TRBD1. The V gene's germline CDR1 is LGHDT and CDR2 YNNKEL (reference sequence). The V and J ends lost 4 bases and 4 bases, in that order; junction bases with no gene match: 6. This CDR3 is built from 15 residues. The CDR3 loop is CASSPDRGLITEAFF. Here the CDR3 DNA reads TGTGCCAGCAGCCCGGACAGGGGGTTAATCACTGAAGCTTTCTTT.

This chain uses TRBV20-1 with TRBJ1-2, with 7 positions matching TRBD1. With V trimmed by 5 bases and J by 6 bases, 15 bases remained unmatched. The germline gives CDR1 DFQATT, CDR2 SNEGSKA (reference sequence). The CDR3 loop spans 15 amino acids. In nucleotides, the CDR3 is TGCAGTGCTCGTGCCCTTGGACAGGTCGTAAATGGCTACACCTTC. It codes for CSARALGQVVNGYTF.